A selection of T cell receptor beta chains follows, all from one sample in a study of low-dose radiotherapy and immunotherapy resistance in tumors. TCRdb recomputed calls from the reads with MiXCR, one row per CDR3 protein. The sample records over 70,000 distinct CDR3 sequences, approximately 31% being singletons. This specimen was PBMCs, taken before treatment. The receptors shown here come from a female donor with ovarian cancer. CDR3s include the opening cysteine and the closing phenylalanine or tryptophan. A D gene is named only where the DNA matches it firmly. The size entry is marked missing in some rows and otherwise reads once, few, many or a size class.

j_gene	d_gene	abundance	v_gene	CDR3aa	CDR3nt
TRBJ1-1	NA	many	TRBV3-1	CASSQDPRGAEAFF	TGTGCCAGCAGCCAAGATCCCAGAGGGGCTGAAGCTTTCTTT
TRBJ2-1	TRBD2	many	TRBV11-2	CASSLVAPGLAGQREQFF	TGTGCCAGCAGCTTAGTTGCGCCGGGACTAGCGGGACAGAGGGAGCAGTTCTTC
TRBJ2-3	NA	many	TRBV11-3	CASSLVEDTQYF	TGTGCCAGCAGCTTAGTTGAAGATACGCAGTATTTT
TRBJ2-3	TRBD2	many	TRBV5-1	CASQTSGATDTQYF	TGCGCCAGTCAGACTAGCGGGGCCACAGATACGCAGTATTTT
TRBJ2-4	NA	many	TRBV11-2	CASSLVRGKNIQYF	TGTGCCAGCAGCTTAGTGAGGGGCAAAAACATTCAGTACTTC
TRBJ1-1	TRBD1	NA	TRBV7-9	CASSQTGGETEAFF	TGTGCCAGCAGTCAGACAGGGGGCGAAACTGAAGCTTTCTTT
TRBJ1-1	TRBD1	many	TRBV7-2	CASSLQTGRNTEAFF	TGTGCCAGCAGCTTACAGACAGGGCGGAACACTGAAGCTTTCTTT
TRBJ1-6	TRBD1	many	TRBV7-2	CASSLVQGIDSPLHF	TGTGCCAGCAGCTTAGTACAGGGGATTGATTCACCCCTCCACTTT
TRBJ2-7	NA	once	TRBV4-3	CASSQGTYYEQYF	TGCGCCAGCAGCCAAGGGACTTATTACGAGCAGTACTTC
TRBJ2-1	TRBD2	few	TRBV28	CASGTSGSSEDEQFF	TGTGCCAGTGGGACTAGCGGGAGTTCGGAGGATGAGCAGTTCTTC
TRBJ2-7	TRBD2	NA	TRBV7-3	CASSLSPTESGMGKHF	TGTGCCAGCAGCTTATCCCCCACGGAAAGCGGGATGGGAAAGCACTTC
TRBJ2-7	NA	many	TRBV18	CASSLGTSSYEQYF	TGTGCCAGCTCATTGGGGACGAGCTCCTACGAGCAGTACTTC
TRBJ2-7	TRBD2	many	TRBV4-3	CASSREPGLSSWEQYF	TGCGCCAGCAGCCGAGAACCGGGACTAAGCTCGTGGGAGCAGTACTTC
TRBJ1-2	TRBD1	many	TRBV6-5	CASSLQGDGYTF	TGTGCCAGCAGCCTACAGGGGGATGGCTACACCTTC
TRBJ1-5	NA	many	TRBV20-1	CSASGRWSSEPQHF	TGCAGTGCTAGTGGCAGGTGGAGTTCAGAGCCCCAGCATTTT
TRBJ1-2	NA	many	TRBV6-5	CASSQGPPGPNYGYTF	TGTGCCAGCAGCCAGGGACCCCCGGGGCCTAACTATGGCTACACCTTC
TRBJ2-5	TRBD1	many	TRBV6-1	CASIRRTGGMETQYF	TGTGCCAGCATCCGTCGGACAGGGGGAATGGAGACCCAGTACTTC
TRBJ2-5	NA	NA	TRBV30	CAWSVRRASGQETQYF	TGTGCCTGGAGTGTACGCAGGGCTTCCGGTCAAGAGACCCAGTACTTC
TRBJ1-2	TRBD1	NA	TRBV24-1	CATSGRQGSGYTF	TGTGCCACCAGTGGCAGACAGGGATCTGGCTACACCTTC
TRBJ2-7	TRBD2	NA	TRBV3-1	CASSRGGGEQYF	TGTGCCAGCAGCCGGGGCGGGGGCGAGCAGTACTTC
TRBJ2-7	NA	many	TRBV12-5	CASGFGQPDYEQYF	TGTGCTAGTGGTTTTGGGCAGCCCGACTACGAGCAGTACTTC
TRBJ2-1	TRBD2	few	TRBV7-9	CASSPRLAGEQFF	TGTGCCAGCAGCCCCCGACTAGCCGGTGAGCAGTTCTTC
TRBJ2-1	TRBD2	many	TRBV6-2/TRBV6-3	CASSQSGRTYNEQFF	TGTGCCAGCAGTCAGAGCGGGAGAACGTACAATGAGCAGTTCTTC
TRBJ2-5	NA	many	TRBV5-1	CASSFGRPQETQYF	TGCGCCAGCAGCTTTGGACGACCCCAAGAGACCCAGTACTTC
TRBJ2-7	TRBD1	many	TRBV29-1	CSVTGVRYEQYF	TGCAGCGTGACAGGGGTTCGGTACGAGCAGTACTTC
TRBJ1-5	NA	NA	TRBV28	CASPLQSNQPQHF	TGTGCCAGCCCCCTACAGAGCAATCAGCCCCAGCATTTT
TRBJ2-1	NA	NA	TRBV5-1	CASSPAGPPLRDEQFF	TGCGCCAGCAGCCCGGCCGGACCGCCCCTTAGGGATGAGCAGTTCTTC
TRBJ1-1	NA	few	TRBV20-1	CSARDWTALNTEAFF	TGCAGTGCTAGAGATTGGACAGCCCTGAACACTGAAGCTTTCTTT
TRBJ1-2	NA	NA	TRBV24-1	CATSDLAGGYTF	TGTGCCACCAGTGATTTAGCAGGAGGCTACACCTTC
TRBJ2-3	TRBD2	NA	TRBV12-3/TRBV12-4	CASSLAGLAGGPDTQYF	TGTGCCAGCAGTTTAGCGGGGCTAGCGGGAGGGCCAGATACGCAGTATTTT
TRBJ2-1	TRBD2	many	TRBV3-1	CASSQLRGAYNEQFF	TGTGCCAGCAGCCAATTGCGGGGGGCCTACAATGAGCAGTTCTTC
TRBJ1-1	NA	many	TRBV29-1	CSVAEGNTEAFF	TGCAGCGTTGCAGAAGGGAACACTGAAGCTTTCTTT
TRBJ2-3	TRBD1	many	TRBV6-2/TRBV6-3	CASSALTWTGTDTQYF	TGTGCCAGCAGTGCCCTAACGTGGACAGGGACAGATACGCAGTATTTT
TRBJ1-2	NA	NA	TRBV5-1	CASSLLGDSVGYTF	TGCGCCAGCAGCTTATTGGGGGATTCGGTTGGCTACACCTTC